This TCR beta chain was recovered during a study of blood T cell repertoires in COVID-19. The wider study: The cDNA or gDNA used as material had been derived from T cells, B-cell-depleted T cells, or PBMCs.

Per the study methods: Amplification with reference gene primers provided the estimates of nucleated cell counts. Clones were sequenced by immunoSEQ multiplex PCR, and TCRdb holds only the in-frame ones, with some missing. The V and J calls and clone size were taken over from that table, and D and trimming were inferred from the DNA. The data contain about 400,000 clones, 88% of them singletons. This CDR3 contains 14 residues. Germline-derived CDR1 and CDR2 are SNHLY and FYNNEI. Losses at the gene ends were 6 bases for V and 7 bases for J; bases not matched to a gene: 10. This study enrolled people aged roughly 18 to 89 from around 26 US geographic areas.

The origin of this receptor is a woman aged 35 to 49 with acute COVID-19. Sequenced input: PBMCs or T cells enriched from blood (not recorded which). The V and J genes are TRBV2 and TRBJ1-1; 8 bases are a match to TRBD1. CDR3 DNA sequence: TGTGCCAGCAGCCTTGGACAGGGATTTGTTGAAGCTTTCTTT. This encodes CASSLGQGFVEAFF.